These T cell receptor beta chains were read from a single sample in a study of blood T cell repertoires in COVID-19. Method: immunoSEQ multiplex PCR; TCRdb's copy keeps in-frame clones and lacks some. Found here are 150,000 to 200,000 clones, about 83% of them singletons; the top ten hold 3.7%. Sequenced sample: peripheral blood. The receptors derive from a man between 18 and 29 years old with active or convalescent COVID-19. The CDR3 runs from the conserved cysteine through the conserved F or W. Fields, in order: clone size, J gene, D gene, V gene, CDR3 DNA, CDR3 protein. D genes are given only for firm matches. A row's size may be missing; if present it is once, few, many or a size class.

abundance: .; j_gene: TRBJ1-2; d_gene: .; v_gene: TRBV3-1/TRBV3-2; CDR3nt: TGTGCCAGCAGCCCGGGGGTTAAGGGCTACACCTTC; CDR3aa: CASSPGVKGYTF
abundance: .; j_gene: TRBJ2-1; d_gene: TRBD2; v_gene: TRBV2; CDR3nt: TGTGCCAGCAGTGAAGGAGCGGGGGACCTCAATGAGCAGTTCTTC; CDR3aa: CASSEGAGDLNEQFF
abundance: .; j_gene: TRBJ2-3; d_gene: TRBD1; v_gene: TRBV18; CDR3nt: TGTGCCAGCTCACGATACGGGACAGGGATAAAGACAGATACGCAGTATTTT; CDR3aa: CASSRYGTGIKTDTQYF
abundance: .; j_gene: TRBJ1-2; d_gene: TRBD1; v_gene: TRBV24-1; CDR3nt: TGTGCCACCAGTGATGCCGCACCGGGACAGGGCTATGGCTACACCTTC; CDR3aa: CATSDAAPGQGYGYTF
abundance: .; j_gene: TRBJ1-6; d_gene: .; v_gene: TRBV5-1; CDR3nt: TGCGCCAGCAGCAAAGACCCGGGGTCACCCCTCCACTTT; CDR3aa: CASSKDPGSPLHF
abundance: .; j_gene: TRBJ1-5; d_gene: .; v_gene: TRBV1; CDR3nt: TGCACCAGCAGCCCTACCAAGAGGGACAATAGCAATCAGCCCCAGCATTTT; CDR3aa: CTSSPTKRDNSNQPQHF
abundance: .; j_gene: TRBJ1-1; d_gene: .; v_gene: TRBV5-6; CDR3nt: TGTGCCAGCAGCTTGAGGGGTCGGTACACTGAAGCTTTCTTT; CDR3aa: CASSLRGRYTEAFF
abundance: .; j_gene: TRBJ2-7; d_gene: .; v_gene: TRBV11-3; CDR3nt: TGTGCCAGCAGCTTAGACACAGGTAACTACGAGCAGTACTTC; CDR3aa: CASSLDTGNYEQYF
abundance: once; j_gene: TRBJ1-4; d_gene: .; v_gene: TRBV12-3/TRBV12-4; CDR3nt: TGTGCCAGCAGTTTGCAGGGCAGGGAAAAACTGTTTTTT; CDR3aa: CASSLQGREKLFF
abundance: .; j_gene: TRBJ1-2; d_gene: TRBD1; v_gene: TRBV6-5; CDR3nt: TGTGCCAGCAGTTTCCGCCGGAGCCGACAGGGAGGCTACACCTTC; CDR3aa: CASSFRRSRQGGYTF
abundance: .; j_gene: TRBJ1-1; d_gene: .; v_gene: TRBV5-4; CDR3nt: TGTGCCAGCAGCTTGGGACCGACAGAGAACACTGAAGCTTTCTTT; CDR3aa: CASSLGPTENTEAFF
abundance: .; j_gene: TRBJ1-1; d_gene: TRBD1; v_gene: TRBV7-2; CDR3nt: TGTGCCAGCAGCATATCCAGGGGGCAGAATGAAGCTTTCTTT; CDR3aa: CASSISRGQNEAFF
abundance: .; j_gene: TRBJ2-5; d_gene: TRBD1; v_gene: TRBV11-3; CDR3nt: TGTGCCAGCAGCTTAGAAGGACAGGGGGTAGTTGAGACCCAGTACTTC; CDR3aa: CASSLEGQGVVETQYF
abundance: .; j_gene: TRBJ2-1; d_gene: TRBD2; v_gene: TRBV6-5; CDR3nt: TGTGCCAGCGAACGGGGGGGCCTTGGCAATGAGCAGTTCTTC; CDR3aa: CASERGGLGNEQFF
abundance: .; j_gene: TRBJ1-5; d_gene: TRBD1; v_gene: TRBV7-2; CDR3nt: TGTGCCAGCAGCTTAGTAGCCTCCCCGGGGACAGGCAAATTCCCCCAGCATTTT; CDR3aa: CASSLVASPGTGKFPQHF
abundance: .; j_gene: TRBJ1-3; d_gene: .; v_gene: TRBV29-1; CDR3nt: TGCAGCGTCATGACAGGCTCTGGAAACACCATATATTTT; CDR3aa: CSVMTGSGNTIYF
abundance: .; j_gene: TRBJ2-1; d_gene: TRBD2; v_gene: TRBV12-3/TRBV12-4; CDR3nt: TGTGCCAGCACAATAGCGGGAGCGAATGAGCAGTTCTTC; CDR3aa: CASTIAGANEQFF
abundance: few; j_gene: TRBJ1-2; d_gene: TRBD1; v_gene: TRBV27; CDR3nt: TGTGCCAGCAGACTCGGGACAGGGGGTTATGGCTACACCTTC; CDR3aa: CASRLGTGGYGYTF
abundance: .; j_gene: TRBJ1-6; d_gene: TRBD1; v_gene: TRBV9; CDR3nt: TGTGCCAGCAGCCGAGACAGGGGTAATTCACCCCTCCACTTT; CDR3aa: CASSRDRGNSPLHF
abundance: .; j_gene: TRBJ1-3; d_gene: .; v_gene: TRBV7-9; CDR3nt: TGTGCCAGCAGCTTAAGGGGGACGGCGGGAAACACCATATATTTT; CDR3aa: CASSLRGTAGNTIYF
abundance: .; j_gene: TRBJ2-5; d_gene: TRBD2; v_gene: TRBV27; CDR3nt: TGTGCCAGCAGTTTTGTGGCGGGAGAATGGCAGACCCAGTACTTC; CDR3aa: CASSFVAGEWQTQYF
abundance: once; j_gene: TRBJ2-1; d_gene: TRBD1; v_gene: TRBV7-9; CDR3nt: TGTGCCAGCAGCCCCCCCCTGGACAGGGGGGCATACAATGAGCAGTTCTTC; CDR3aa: CASSPPLDRGAYNEQFF
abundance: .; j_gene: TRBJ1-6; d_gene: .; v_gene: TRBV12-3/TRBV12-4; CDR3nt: TGTGCCAGCAGTTTGACAGGACCCCTCCACTTT; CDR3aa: CASSLTGPLHF
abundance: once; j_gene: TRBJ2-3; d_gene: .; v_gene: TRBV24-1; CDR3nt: TGTGCCACCAGTGATACAGGATCTAGCACAGATACGCAGTATTTT; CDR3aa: CATSDTGSSTDTQYF
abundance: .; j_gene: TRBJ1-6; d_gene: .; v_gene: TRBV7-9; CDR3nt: TGTGCCAGCAGCTTAGCAGGGCCAGGGAATTCACCCCTCCACTTT; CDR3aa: CASSLAGPGNSPLHF
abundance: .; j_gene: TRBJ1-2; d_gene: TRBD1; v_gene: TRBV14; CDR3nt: TGTGCCAGCAGCCAATTGCTCGGGACAGGCGATTACTATGGCTACACCTTC; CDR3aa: CASSQLLGTGDYYGYTF
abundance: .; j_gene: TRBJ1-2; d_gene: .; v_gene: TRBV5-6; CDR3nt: TGTGCCAGCAGCTTGGAAGAGGCGACCTATGGCTACACCTTC; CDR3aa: CASSLEEATYGYTF
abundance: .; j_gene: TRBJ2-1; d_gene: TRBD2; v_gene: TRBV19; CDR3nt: TGTGCCAGTAGTATTGGCGGGGGTTATGAGCAGTTCTTC; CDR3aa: CASSIGGGYEQFF
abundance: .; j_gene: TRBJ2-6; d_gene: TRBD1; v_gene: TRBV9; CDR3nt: TGTGCCAGCAGCCTCCCGTGGGTACCGGGACAGCGGATCTCTGGGGCCAACGTCCTGACTTTC; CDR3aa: CASSLPWVPGQRISGANVLTF
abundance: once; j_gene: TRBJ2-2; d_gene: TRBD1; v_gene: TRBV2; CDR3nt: TGTGCCAGCCGTACAGGGGATCCGAGGGACACCGGGGAGCTGTTTTTT; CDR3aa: CASRTGDPRDTGELFF
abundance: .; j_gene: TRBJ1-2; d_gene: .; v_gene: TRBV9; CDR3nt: TGTGCCAGCAGCGTAGACGGCGGGGGCCGGTCCGGCTATGGCTACACCTTC; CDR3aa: CASSVDGGGRSGYGYTF
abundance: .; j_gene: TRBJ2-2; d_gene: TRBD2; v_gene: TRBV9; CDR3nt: TGTGCCAGCAGCGTAGCGGGAGGGTCCGGGGAGCTGTTTTTT; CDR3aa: CASSVAGGSGELFF
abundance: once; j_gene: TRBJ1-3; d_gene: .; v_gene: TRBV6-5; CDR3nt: TGTGCCAGCAGACGCGGGGGGGGGCCTGGAAACACCATATATTTT; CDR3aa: CASRRGGGPGNTIYF
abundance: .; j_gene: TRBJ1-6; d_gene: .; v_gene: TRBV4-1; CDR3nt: TGCGCCAGCAGCCAACCAGGGGTATCACCCCTCCACTTT; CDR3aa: CASSQPGVSPLHF
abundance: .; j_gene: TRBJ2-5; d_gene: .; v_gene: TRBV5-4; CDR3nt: TGTGCCAGCAGCTTGGACGGGGGACCTCAAGAGACCCAGTACTTC; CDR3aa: CASSLDGGPQETQYF
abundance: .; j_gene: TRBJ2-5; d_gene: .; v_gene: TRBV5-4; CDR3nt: TGTGCCAGCAGCTTGTCAGGGATTCAAGAGACCCAGTACTTC; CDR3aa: CASSLSGIQETQYF
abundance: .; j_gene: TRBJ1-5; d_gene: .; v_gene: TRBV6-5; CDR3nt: TGTGCCAGCACTCAGGGTCTTCGACAGCCCCAGCATTTT; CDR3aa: CASTQGLRQPQHF
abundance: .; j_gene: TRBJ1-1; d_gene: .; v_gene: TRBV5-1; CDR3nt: TGCGCCAGCAGCTTGCGGGCAGGGGTGAACACTGAAGCTTTCTTT; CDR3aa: CASSLRAGVNTEAFF
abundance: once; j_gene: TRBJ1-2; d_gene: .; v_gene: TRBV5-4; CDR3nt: TGTGCCAGCAGCTACCGGGACTGGGGCTATGGCTACACCTTC; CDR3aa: CASSYRDWGYGYTF
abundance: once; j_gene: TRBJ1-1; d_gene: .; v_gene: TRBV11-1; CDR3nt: TGTGCCAGCAGCTTAGACAGGGCAAATGAAGCTTTCTTT; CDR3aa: CASSLDRANEAFF
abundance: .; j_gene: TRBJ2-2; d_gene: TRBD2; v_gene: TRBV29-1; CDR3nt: TGCAGCGTTGATACGAGCGGGAGGGACACCGGGGAGCTGTTTTTT; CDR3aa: CSVDTSGRDTGELFF
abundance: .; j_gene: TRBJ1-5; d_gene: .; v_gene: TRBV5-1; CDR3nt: TGCGCCTACAGGGATCAGCCCCAGCATTTT; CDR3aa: CAYRDQPQHF
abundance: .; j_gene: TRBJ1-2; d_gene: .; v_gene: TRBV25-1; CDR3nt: TGTGCCAGTTTACAGGGAAACTATGGCTACACCTTC; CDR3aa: CASLQGNYGYTF
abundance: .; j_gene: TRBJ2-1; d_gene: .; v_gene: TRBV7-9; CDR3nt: TGTGCCAGCAGGCTAGGAAACCAAGGGGGTGAGCAGTTCTTC; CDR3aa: CASRLGNQGGEQFF
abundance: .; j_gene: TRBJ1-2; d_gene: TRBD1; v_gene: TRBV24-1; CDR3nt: TGTGCCACCAGAGCTTCACAGGGGGCAGACTATGGCTACACCTTC; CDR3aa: CATRASQGADYGYTF
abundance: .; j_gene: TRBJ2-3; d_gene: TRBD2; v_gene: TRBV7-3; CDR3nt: TGTGCCAGTACTAGCGGGACAAGCAGGGATACGCAGTATTTT; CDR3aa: CASTSGTSRDTQYF
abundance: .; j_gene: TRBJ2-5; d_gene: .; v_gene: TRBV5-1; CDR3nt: TGCGCCAGCAGCTTGGATAACAAGGGGCCAGAGACCCAGTACTTC; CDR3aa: CASSLDNKGPETQYF
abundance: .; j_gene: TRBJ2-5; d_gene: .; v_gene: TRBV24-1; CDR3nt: TGTGCCACCACCTCCAGACTTACCTCACAAGAGACCCAGTACTTC; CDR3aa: CATTSRLTSQETQYF
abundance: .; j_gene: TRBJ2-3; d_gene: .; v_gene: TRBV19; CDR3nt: TGTGCCAGTACCAGGACAGTGGGGGCCGGAAGCACAGATACGCAGTATTTT; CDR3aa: CASTRTVGAGSTDTQYF
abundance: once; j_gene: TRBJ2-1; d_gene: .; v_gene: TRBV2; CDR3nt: TGTGCCAGCAGGACTGAAGGCGGCGGGGGCCACAATGAGCAGTTCTTC; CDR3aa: CASRTEGGGGHNEQFF
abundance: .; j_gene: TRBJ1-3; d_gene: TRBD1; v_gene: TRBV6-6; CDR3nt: TGTGCCAGCAGGGACAGGTCCGTTAGCTCTGGAAACACCATATATTTT; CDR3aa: CASRDRSVSSGNTIYF
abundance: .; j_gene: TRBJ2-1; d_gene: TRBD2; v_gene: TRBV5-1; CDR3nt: TGCGCCAGCAGCTTGGTGGCTAGCGGTTACAATGAGCAGTTCTTC; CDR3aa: CASSLVASGYNEQFF
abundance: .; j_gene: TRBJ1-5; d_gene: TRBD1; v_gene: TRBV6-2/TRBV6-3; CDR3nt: TGTGCCAGCAGCAAGGGACAGGGTCGCCCGAGCGGCAATCAGCCCCAGCATTTT; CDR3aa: CASSKGQGRPSGNQPQHF
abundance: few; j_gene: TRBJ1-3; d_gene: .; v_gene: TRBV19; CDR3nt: TGTGCCAGTAGAGCGCAGGGAGGGGCTGGAAACACCATATATTTT; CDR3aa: CASRAQGGAGNTIYF
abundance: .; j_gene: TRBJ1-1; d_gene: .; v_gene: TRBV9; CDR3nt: TGTGCCAGCAGCGTAGAGGGGCTGAACACTGAAGCTTTCTTT; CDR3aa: CASSVEGLNTEAFF